A selection of T cell receptor beta chains follows, all from one sample in a study of T cell responses to AZD1222 COVID-19 vaccine. Assay: immunoSEQ multiplex PCR; the TCRdb copy retains only in-frame clones and omits some. The sample has 85,000 to 110,000 clones; 91% are singletons. The specimen comprised peripheral blood, sampled on day 0 of AZD1222 vaccination. Every receptor here comes from an adult in good health. CDR3s include the opening cysteine and the closing phenylalanine or tryptophan. D genes are given only for firm matches. Some rows mark clone size as missing; the rest say once, few, many or name a class of expanded clone.

V: TRBV6-5; size: -; D: -; J: TRBJ1-3; CDR3: CASSYSGRSSGNTIYF; DNA: TGTGCCAGCAGTTACTCGGGACGGTCCTCTGGAAACACCATATATTTT
V: TRBV5-1; size: -; D: -; J: TRBJ1-1; CDR3: CASSDQGGNTEAFF; DNA: TGCGCCAGCAGCGACCAGGGAGGGAACACTGAAGCTTTCTTT
V: TRBV27; size: -; D: -; J: TRBJ2-1; CDR3: CASTSPTGRNNEQFF; DNA: TGTGCCAGCACCTCACCCACAGGGAGGAACAATGAGCAGTTCTTC
V: TRBV15; size: few; D: TRBD1; J: TRBJ2-5; CDR3: CATSRETGAVGETQYF; DNA: TGTGCCACCAGCAGAGAGACAGGGGCGGTAGGAGAGACCCAGTACTTC
V: TRBV7-2; size: once; D: TRBD2; J: TRBJ2-5; CDR3: CASSPAQAAGDRRTQYF; DNA: TGTGCCAGCAGCCCCGCTCAGGCAGCGGGAGATAGGCGGACCCAGTACTTC
V: TRBV28; size: -; D: -; J: TRBJ1-5; CDR3: CASSLPQELGQPQHF; DNA: TGTGCCAGCAGTTTACCTCAGGAGTTGGGACAGCCCCAGCATTTT
V: TRBV19; size: once; D: -; J: TRBJ1-6; CDR3: CASSITADSPLHF; DNA: TGTGCCAGTAGTATCACAGCAGATTCACCCCTCCACTTT
V: TRBV19; size: -; D: -; J: TRBJ2-5; CDR3: CASSKAGQETQYF; DNA: TGTGCCAGTAGTAAAGCGGGCCAAGAGACCCAGTACTTC
V: TRBV5-1; size: -; D: TRBD1; J: TRBJ2-5; CDR3: CASSGPGGETQYF; DNA: TGCGCCAGCAGTGGTCCAGGGGGAGAGACCCAGTACTTC
V: TRBV6-6; size: -; D: -; J: TRBJ2-3; CDR3: CASSYRNADTQYF; DNA: TGTGCCAGCAGTTACAGGAACGCAGATACGCAGTATTTT